One and the same sample provided the 18 T cell receptor beta chains below, sequenced in a study of early T cells in non-severe SARS-CoV-2 infection. TCRdb independently ran MiXCR on the 5' RACE reads; one entry per CDR3 protein. The table lists 60,000 or so distinct CDR3 sequences, roughly 10% of them singletons, with just over 4.5% in the top ten. The sample comprised whole blood. The source is an adult who was a healthcare worker with PCR-confirmed SARS-CoV-2 infection or an uninfected control (not recorded which).

In this sample, this clonotype turned up many times. For the CDR3, the DNA is TGTGCCAGCAGGAATTTAGCGGGAGAGACCGGGGAGCTGTTTTTT. It specifies CASRNLAGETGELFF. The chain employs TRBV5-4 and TRBJ2-2; 9 bases are a match to TRBD2. This CDR3 spans 15 amino acids. Germline loops: CDR1 SGHNT, CDR2 YYREEE (reference sequence). V gave up 5 bases and J gave up 5 bases; unmatched junction bases: 7.

The chain recombines TRBV29-1 with TRBJ2-4, with 7 bases lining up with TRBD1. CDR1 SQVTM and CDR2 ANQGSEA come from the germline V gene. CDR3 size: 13 residues. With V trimmed by 1 base and J by 9 bases, 6 bases remained unmatched. The CDR3 reads CSVEAGSGGIQYF. CDR3 bases: TGCAGCGTTGAAGCGGGATCAGGGGGCATTCAGTACTTC.

This clonotype was detected a few times. This chain connects TRBV7-8 to TRBJ2-7; D remains unclear. CDR1 and CDR2 from the germline V gene are SGHVS and FQNEAQ. V lost 5 bases and J lost 6, with 14 bases in between. This CDR3 region has 13 residues. CDR3 bases: TGTGCCAGCAGCAACCGAGGTGGTTTCGAGCAGTACTTC. This translates into CASSNRGGFEQYF.

This clonotype was recorded at least ten times. V and J are TRBV12-3 or TRBV12-4 and TRBJ1-2; 8 positions agree with TRBD1. The CDR3 runs to 15 residues. V lost 5 bases, J lost 5 bases, and 10 bases stayed unmatched. CDR3 nucleotides: TGTGCCAGCAGTCCACCCCGGGACAGGCTTTATGGCTACACCTTC. Its translation is CASSPPRDRLYGYTF.

This clonotype was recorded at least ten times. The chain uses TRBV7-2 and TRBJ2-3; 7 bases are shared with TRBD2. V lost 7 bases and J lost 4; bases outside the gene matches: 8. Per the germline V gene, CDR1 is SGHTA and CDR2 is FQGNSA. The CDR3 runs 14 residues. Written as DNA, the CDR3 is TGTGCCAGCATTCGGGCGGGGAGGGCAGATACGCAGTATTTT. Encoded protein: CASIRAGRADTQYF.

This clonotype was picked up many times. The J gene is TRBJ2-1, the V gene TRBV5-4; no clear D gene. The CDR3 is made up of 13 amino acids. Trimming shortened V by 1 base and J by 7 bases, and 9 bases separated the two germline ends. The V gene's germline CDR1 is SGHNT and CDR2 YYREEE (reference sequence). The CDR3 DNA follows: TGTGCCAGCAGCTTGCCGGCCGCGAATGAGCAGTTCTTC. This codes for CASSLPAANEQFF.

This clonotype was observed at least ten times. The chain recombines TRBV10-3 with TRBJ2-2; D is possibly TRBD2 (6 bases). Trimming pared 5 bases from V and 5 bases from J, leaving 6 bases between. This CDR3 is built from 12 residues. Per germline, CDR1 ENHRY and CDR2 SYGVKD. The CDR3 reads CAISRETGELFF. The CDR3 DNA is TGTGCCATCAGTCGGGAGACCGGGGAGCTGTTTTTT.

This clonotype was found a few times. The chain employs TRBV12-3 or TRBV12-4 and TRBJ1-1; possibly TRBD1 for D (5 bases). There are 13 residues in the CDR3. The germline V and J ends were trimmed by 2 bases and 7 bases, with 11 bases remaining between them. CDR3 coding DNA: TGTGCCAGCAGTTTATCAGGGAAGGTTGAAGCTTTCTTT. It encodes CASSLSGKVEAFF.

This sequence joins TRBV12-3 or TRBV12-4 and TRBJ1-3; D is possibly TRBD1 (5 bases). This CDR3 is 13 amino acids long. V shed 6 bases and J shed 4 bases, with 10 bases lying between them. CDR3 sequence reads: CASRPTAGNTIYF. The CDR3 nucleotides are TGTGCCAGCAGGCCGACAGCCGGAAACACCATATATTTT.

This clonotype has just a few counts. DNA for the CDR3: TGTGCCAGCAGCGGGGGCGAAGGGGCAGGAGAGACCCAGTACTTC. Translating gives CASSGGEGAGETQYF. V is TRBV7-9 and J is TRBJ2-5; TRBD1 might be the D (6 bases). The CDR3 extends over 15 amino acids. V was pared by 5 bases and J by 4 bases, with 17 bases between. CDR1 and CDR2 (germline): SEHNR, FQNEAQ (reference sequence).

This clonotype was observed a handful of times. This rearrangement joins TRBV7-2 to TRBJ2-4, with D possibly being TRBD1 or TRBD2 (5 bases each). The CDR3 covers 15 residues. Looked up from germline, CDR1 is SGHTA and CDR2 is FQGNSA. With 6 bases removed from V and 6 bases from J, the gap between germline ends came to 18 bases. The CDR3 DNA is TGTGCCAGCAGATATAGGGACGGACATCCAAACATTCAGTACTTC. This encodes CASRYRDGHPNIQYF.

In this sample, this clonotype turned up many times. The CDR3 spells CASSVGTSYEQYF. The CDR3 nucleotides are TGTGCCAGCAGCGTCGGGACTTCATACGAGCAGTACTTC. The V gene is TRBV7-9, the J gene TRBJ2-7; a weak D match, TRBD2 (6 bases). Germline V lookup: CDR1 SEHNR, CDR2 FQNEAQ (reference sequence). V was trimmed by 5 bases and J by 4 bases, leaving 12 bases between them. This CDR3 is built from 13 residues.

Comments on this clonotype: A read error may explain this, as a much larger clone is one base away. V and J are TRBV5-1 and TRBJ2-7; D not resolved. The CDR3 is made up of 11 amino acids. Per the germline V gene, CDR1 is SGHRS and CDR2 is YFSETQ. Trimming removed 7 bases at V and 2 bases at J, with 7 bases between. As DNA, the CDR3 is TGCGCCAGCTGCGACACCTACGAGCAGTACTTC. It specifies CASCDTYEQYF.

J is TRBJ2-3 and V is TRBV10-2; 11 bases align to TRBD2. With 4 bases clipped from V and 9 bases from J, the junction kept 6 bases outside the gene matches. From germline, CDR1 is WSHSY and CDR2 SAAADI. This CDR3 is built from 14 residues. CDR3 DNA sequence: TGCGCCAGCAGTGTAGCGGGGGGGACCTTGACGCAGTATTTT. Protein product: CASSVAGGTLTQYF.

This clonotype was counted between two and nine times. CDR3 bases: TGTGCCAGCTCACCACGGGAGCTAGCGGGTTCCTACAATGAGCAGTTCTTC. It specifies CASSPRELAGSYNEQFF. J is TRBJ2-1 and V is TRBV18; 8 nucleotides match TRBD2. V was clipped by 1 base and J by 1 base; unmatched bases: 6. The length of the CDR3 is 17 residues. CDR1 is KGHSH and CDR2 is LQKENI in the germline V gene.

This clonotype has just a few counts. The chain couples TRBV5-1 to TRBJ2-5, with D unclear. Germline values: CDR1 SGHRS, CDR2 YFSETQ. The V and J ends lost 1 base and 5 bases respectively, with 3 bases between them. The CDR3 is made up of 11 amino acids. The chain's CDR3 is CASSLLETQYF. CDR3 sequence (DNA): TGCGCCAGCAGCTTGTTGGAGACCCAGTACTTC.

This clonotype has a count of ten or more. This rearrangement joins TRBV5-6 to TRBJ2-5; D is unresolved. Between the trimmed V and J ends, which lost 0 bases and 5 bases, there was a span of 8 bases. CDR1 is SGHDT, CDR2 YYEEEE, per germline. The CDR3 contains 13 residues. The CDR3 bases are TGTGCCAGCAGCTTGGGCCCCGTGGAGACCCAGTACTTC. Translated: CASSLGPVETQYF.

The chain employs TRBV5-1 and TRBJ2-7; D unresolved. V gave up 2 bases and J gave up 2 bases, with 8 bases separating them. The CDR3 is made up of 13 amino acids. Per the germline V gene, CDR1 is SGHRS and CDR2 is YFSETQ. The CDR3: CASSFSQTYEQYF. CDR3 nucleotide sequence: TGCGCCAGCAGCTTCTCACAGACCTACGAGCAGTACTTC.